The clone carrying this T cell receptor beta chain has just a few counts. The antigen remains unidentified. The primer mix had 60 Vbeta and 13 Jbeta primers. Libraries were prepared by immunoSEQ multiplex PCR; TCRdb keeps only in-frame clonotypes and omits some of them. The sample has about 130,000 clones, more than 80% seen once. This sample stems from a study of cytomegalovirus exposure and HLA in healthy donors. Study results and caveats: Certain indistinguishable V segments, among them TRBV6-2 and TRBV6-3, were excluded.

The CDR3 is 15 amino acids. Germline V lookup: CDR1 SGDLS, CDR2 YYNGEE. V was clipped by 3 bases and J by 2 bases; unmatched bases: 3. This clonotype originated in a man under 40 in good health and CMV-seropositive. The gene calls are TRBV9 and TRBJ2-7; TRBD2 matches 12 bases. The sequencing input was PBMCs. CDR3 residues: CASSARTSGAYEQYF. The CDR3 bases are TGTGCCAGCAGCGCTCGGACTAGCGGGGCCTACGAGCAGTACTTC.